This entry features one T cell receptor beta chain sequence. Its antigen is currently unknown. V shed 6 bases, J shed 2 bases, and the junction held 2 bases outside the gene matches. This CDR3 is built from 13 residues. Per germline, CDR1 WSHSY and CDR2 SAAADI. This entry belongs to a study of cytotoxic CD8 clonotypes in ibrutinib-treated CLL. Study results and caveats: Treatment left the uncommon public clonotypes either contracted or stable in frequency.

Profiled with immunoSEQ multiplex PCR; TCRdb holds only in-frame clones, not every one. The data show more than 60,000 clones, with roughly 83% seen just once and about 38% held by the top ten. The genes are TRBV10-2 and TRBJ2-3, with 7 bases matching TRBD2. This sequence originates from a human donor with chronic lymphocytic leukemia. This sample comprised PBMCs, obtained after 24 months of ibrutinib treatment. CDR3 sequence: CASRAGDTDTQYF. The CDR3 DNA sequence: TGCGCCAGCAGGGCGGGAGACACAGATACGCAGTATTTT.